This paragraph reports one T cell receptor beta chain. These data belong to a study of blood T cells in healthy people across ages. The CDR3 extends over 13 amino acids. Germline V gives CDR1 GTSNPN, CDR2 SVGIG (reference sequence). V lost 4 bases, J lost 0 bases, and 9 bases lay in between. The authors ran a second PCR of about 7 to 11 cycles using a sample-barcoded 5' primer and a J-beta primer mix. TCRdb re-derived calls from the 5' RACE reads in MiXCR, one entry per CDR3 protein. The data show around 580,000 distinct CDR3 sequences, 40% to 55% seen once. The sequenced sample was blood. The receptor's source is a man at least 80 years old in good health. The rearrangement uses TRBV30 and TRBJ1-1, with a weak D call TRBD1 (5 bases). CDR3 loop: CAWTDRLNTEAFF. The CDR3 nucleotides are TGTGCCTGGACCGACAGATTGAACACTGAAGCTTTCTTT.